Below, 2 T cell receptor beta chains from the same sample are listed, as sequenced in a study of blood T cell repertoires in COVID-19. Data came from immunoSEQ multiplex PCR; TCRdb stores just in-frame clones and leaves some out. The table records over 250,000 clones, approximately 79% of them present only once. Sequenced material: PBMCs or T cells enriched from blood (not recorded which). These receptors all stem from a young man with acute COVID-19.

V gene TRBV9 combines with J gene TRBJ2-5; the match to TRBD1 covers 7 bases. Trimming removed 4 bases from V and 3 bases from J; junction bases left unmatched: 9. The CDR3 consists of 15 residues. Germline lookup yields CDR1 SGDLS and CDR2 YYNGEE. The CDR3 bases are TGTGCCAGCAGCCCAGGGGGTGGACGGGAAGAGACCCAGTACTTC. The encoded protein is CASSPGGGREETQYF.

V gene TRBV27 combines with J gene TRBJ2-1, with 8 bases fitting TRBD2. Germline V CDR1 and CDR2: MNHEY, SMNVEV (reference sequence). V was pared by 5 bases and J by 6 bases, with 12 bases of the junction left unmatched. The CDR3 is 16 amino acids. The CDR3 region has the DNA TGTGCCAGCAGTCGCCCCATGCAGCGGGGGTTCAATGAGCAGTTCTTC. This codes for CASSRPMQRGFNEQFF.